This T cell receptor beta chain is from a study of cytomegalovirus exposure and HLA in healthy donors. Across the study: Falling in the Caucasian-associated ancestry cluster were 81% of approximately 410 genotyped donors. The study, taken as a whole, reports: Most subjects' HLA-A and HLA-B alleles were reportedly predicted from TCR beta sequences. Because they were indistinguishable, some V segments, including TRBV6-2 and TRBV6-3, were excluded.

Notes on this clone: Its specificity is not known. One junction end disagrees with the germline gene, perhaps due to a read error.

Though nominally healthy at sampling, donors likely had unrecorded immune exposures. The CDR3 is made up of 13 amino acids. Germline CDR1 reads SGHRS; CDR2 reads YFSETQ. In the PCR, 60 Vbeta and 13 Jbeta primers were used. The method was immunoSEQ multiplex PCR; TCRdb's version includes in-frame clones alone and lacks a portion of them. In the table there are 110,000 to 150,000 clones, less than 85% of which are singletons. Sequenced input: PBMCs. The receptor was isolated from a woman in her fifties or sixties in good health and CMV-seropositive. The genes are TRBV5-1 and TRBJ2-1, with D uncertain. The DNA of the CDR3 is TGCGCCAGCAGCTTGGAGTCCGGGTGGTCTGTTCTCTTC. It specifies CASSLESGWSVLF.